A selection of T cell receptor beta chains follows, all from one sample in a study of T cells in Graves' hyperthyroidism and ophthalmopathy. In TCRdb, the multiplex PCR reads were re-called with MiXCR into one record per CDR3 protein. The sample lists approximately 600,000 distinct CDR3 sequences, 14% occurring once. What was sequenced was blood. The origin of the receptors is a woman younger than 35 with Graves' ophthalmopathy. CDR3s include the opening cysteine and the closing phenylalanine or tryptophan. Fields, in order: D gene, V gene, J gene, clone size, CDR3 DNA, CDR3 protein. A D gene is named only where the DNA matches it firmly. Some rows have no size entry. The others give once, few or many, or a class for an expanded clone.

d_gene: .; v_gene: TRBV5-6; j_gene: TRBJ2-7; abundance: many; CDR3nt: TGTGCCAGCAGCCCCAGACCAGAGGACGGCGAGCAGTACTTC; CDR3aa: CASSPRPEDGEQYF
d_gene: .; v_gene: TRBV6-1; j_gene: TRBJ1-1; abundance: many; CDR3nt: TGTGCCAGCAGTCCCCCAGCAGGACAACTGAAAACTGAAGCTTTCTTT; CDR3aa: CASSPPAGQLKTEAFF
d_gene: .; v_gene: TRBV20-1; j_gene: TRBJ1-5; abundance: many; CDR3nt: TGCAGTGCTAGGGTCTCCGGGGATAGCAATCAGCCCCAGCATTTT; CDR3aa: CSARVSGDSNQPQHF
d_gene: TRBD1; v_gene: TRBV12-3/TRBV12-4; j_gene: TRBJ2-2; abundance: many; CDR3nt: TGTGCCAGCACCCCCTGGGGGACAGGGAACACCGGGGAGCTGTTTTTT; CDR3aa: CASTPWGTGNTGELFF
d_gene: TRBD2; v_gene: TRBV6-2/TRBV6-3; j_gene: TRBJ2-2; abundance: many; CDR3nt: TGTGCCAGCCACGACGGACTAGCGGGAGGAACAAACACCGGGGAGCTGTTTTTT; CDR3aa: CASHDGLAGGTNTGELFF
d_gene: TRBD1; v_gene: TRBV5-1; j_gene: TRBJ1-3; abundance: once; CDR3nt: TGCGCCAGCAGCCCCCGACAGGGGGCTTACGGAAACACCATATATTTT; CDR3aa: CASSPRQGAYGNTIYF
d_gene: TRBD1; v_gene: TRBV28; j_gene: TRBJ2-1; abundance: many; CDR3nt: TGTGCCAGCAGTTCAGTCAGGGACAGGGAGTTTGGGAATGAGCAGTTCTTC; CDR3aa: CASSSVRDREFGNEQFF
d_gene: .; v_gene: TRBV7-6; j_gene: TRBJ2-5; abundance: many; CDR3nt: TGTGCCAGCAGCTCCTCTCAAGCAGGGGTACAAGAGACCCAGTACTTC; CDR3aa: CASSSSQAGVQETQYF
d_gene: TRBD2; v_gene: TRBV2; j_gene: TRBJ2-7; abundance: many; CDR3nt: TGTGCCAGCAGTTACCCTAGCGGGAGAGAATACGAGCAGTACTTC; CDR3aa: CASSYPSGREYEQYF
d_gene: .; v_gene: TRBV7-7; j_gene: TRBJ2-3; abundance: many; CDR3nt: TGTGCTAGCAGCTCATCCGGGACCCCCACAGATACGCAGTATTTT; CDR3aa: CASSSSGTPTDTQYF
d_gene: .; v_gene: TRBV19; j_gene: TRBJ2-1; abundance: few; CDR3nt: TGTGCCAGTAGTATCTTGCAGGGGCAGGGTGATGAGCAGTTCTTC; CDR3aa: CASSILQGQGDEQFF
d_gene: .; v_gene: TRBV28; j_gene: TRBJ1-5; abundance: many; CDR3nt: TGTGCCAGCAGTTTACCCCAGCTATCGGTGGCCCAGCATTTT; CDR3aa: CASSLPQLSVAQHF
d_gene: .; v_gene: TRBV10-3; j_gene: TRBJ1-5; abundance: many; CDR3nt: TGTGCCATCAGTGAAGGGGGAAGCAATCAGCCCCAGCATTTT; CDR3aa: CAISEGGSNQPQHF
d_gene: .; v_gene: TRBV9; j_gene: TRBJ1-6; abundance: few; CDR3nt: TGTGCCAGCAGCCCAACCGCGGGCCCCTATAATTCACCCCTCCACTTT; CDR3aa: CASSPTAGPYNSPLHF
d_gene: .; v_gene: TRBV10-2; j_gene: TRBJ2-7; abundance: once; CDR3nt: TGCGCCAGTGGAGGGAGTGGGCTAGGGGGTGGCGAGCAGTACTTC; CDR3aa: CASGGSGLGGGEQYF
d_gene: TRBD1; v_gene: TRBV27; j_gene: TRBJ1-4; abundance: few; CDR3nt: TGTGCCAGCAGTTCCTCGGGACAGGGGGTCGGAAAACTGTTTTTT; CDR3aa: CASSSSGQGVGKLFF
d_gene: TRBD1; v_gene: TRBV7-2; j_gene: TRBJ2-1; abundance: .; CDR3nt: TGTGCCAGCAGCCTCTGGACAGGGGTAGAAAATGAGCAGTTCTTC; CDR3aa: CASSLWTGVENEQFF
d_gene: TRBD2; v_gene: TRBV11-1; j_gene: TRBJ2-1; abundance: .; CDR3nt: TGTGCCAGCAGCTTCCTAGCGGGAGGGCCGGATGAGCAGTTCTTC; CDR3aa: CASSFLAGGPDEQFF
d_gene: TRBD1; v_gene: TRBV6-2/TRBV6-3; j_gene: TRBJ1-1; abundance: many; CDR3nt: TGTGCCAGCAGTTACGACAGGGGGCGGAACACTGAAGCTTTCTTT; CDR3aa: CASSYDRGRNTEAFF
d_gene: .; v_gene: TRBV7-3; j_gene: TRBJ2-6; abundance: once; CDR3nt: TGTGCCAGCAGCTTAAAGCCGTCCCCAGTTTTTTCTGGGGCCAACGTCCTGACTTTC; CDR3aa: CASSLKPSPVFSGANVLTF
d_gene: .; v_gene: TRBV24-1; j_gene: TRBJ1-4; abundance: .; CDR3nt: TGTGCCACCAGTGCGGGGGGCAGGCGGTCTGAAAAACTGTTTTTT; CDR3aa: CATSAGGRRSEKLFF
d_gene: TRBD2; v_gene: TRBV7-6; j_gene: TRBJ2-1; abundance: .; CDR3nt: TGTGCCAGCAGCTTACTAGCGGGAAGGTCCGACAATGAGCAGTTCTTC; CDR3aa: CASSLLAGRSDNEQFF
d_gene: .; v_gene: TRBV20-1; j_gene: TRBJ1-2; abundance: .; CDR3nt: TGCAGTGCTAGAGTGATGGGGGTCGGCTATGGCTACACCTTC; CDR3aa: CSARVMGVGYGYTF
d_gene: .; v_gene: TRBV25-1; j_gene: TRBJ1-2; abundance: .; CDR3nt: TGTGCCAGCAGTGAGGCTCTCCCCACTAGGGATGGCTACACCTTC; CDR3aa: CASSEALPTRDGYTF
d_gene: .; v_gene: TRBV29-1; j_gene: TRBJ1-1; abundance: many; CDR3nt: TGCAGCGTTAAAGCCCGATTGAACACTGAAGCTTTCTTT; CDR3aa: CSVKARLNTEAFF
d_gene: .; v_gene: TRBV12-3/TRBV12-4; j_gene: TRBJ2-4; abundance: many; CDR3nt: TGTGCCAGCAGGCCCCTTGACAACAAAAACATTCAGTACTTC; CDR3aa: CASRPLDNKNIQYF
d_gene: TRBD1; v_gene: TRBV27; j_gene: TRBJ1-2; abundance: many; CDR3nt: TGTGCCACTACCCGGGACAGGGGTCTAGACGGCTACACCTTC; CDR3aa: CATTRDRGLDGYTF
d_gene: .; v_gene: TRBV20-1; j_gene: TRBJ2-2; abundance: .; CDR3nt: TGCAGTGCTAGTCAAAATCCGGGCACCGGGGAGCTGTTTTTT; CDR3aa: CSASQNPGTGELFF
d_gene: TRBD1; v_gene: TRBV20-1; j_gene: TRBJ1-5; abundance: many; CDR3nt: TGCAGTGCTAGACCGGGACAGGGAAATCAGCCCCAGCATTTT; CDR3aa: CSARPGQGNQPQHF
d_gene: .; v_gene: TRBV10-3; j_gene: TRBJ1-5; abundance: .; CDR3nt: TGTGCCATCAGTGCAGGGAACGGTCAGCCCCAGCATTTT; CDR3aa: CAISAGNGQPQHF
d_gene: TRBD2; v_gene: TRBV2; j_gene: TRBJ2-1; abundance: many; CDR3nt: TGTGCCAGCATCAAGACTAGCGGGAGCTCCTACAATGAGCAGTTCTTC; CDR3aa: CASIKTSGSSYNEQFF
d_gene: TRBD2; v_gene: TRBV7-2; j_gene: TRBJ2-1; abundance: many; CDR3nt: TGTGCCAGCAGCTTAGGAGGAATGCGCCCCGGGACGGATTGGACTAGCGGTTACAATGAGCAGTTCTTC; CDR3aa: CASSLGGMRPGTDWTSGYNEQFF
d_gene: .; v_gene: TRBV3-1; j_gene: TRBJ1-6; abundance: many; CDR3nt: TGTGCCAGCAGCCACGGGGGTGCTTCACCCCTCCACTTT; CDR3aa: CASSHGGASPLHF
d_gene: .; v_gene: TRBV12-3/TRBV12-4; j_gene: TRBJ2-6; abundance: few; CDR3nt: TGTGCCAAGTGGGGGGGCGGCGGGGCCAACGTCCTGACTTTC; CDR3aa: CAKWGGGGANVLTF
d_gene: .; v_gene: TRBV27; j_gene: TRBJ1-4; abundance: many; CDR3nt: TGTGCCAGCAGTTCCTCCTTGAGGGACCAAAGGGAAAAACTGTTTTTT; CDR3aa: CASSSSLRDQREKLFF
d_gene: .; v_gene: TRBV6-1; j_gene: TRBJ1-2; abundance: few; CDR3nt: TGTGCCAGCAGTGAAGCTTGGGGGAGAACCTTC; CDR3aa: CASSEAWGRTF
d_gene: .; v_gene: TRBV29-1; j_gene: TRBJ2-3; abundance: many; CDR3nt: TGCAGCCTGCTACGGTCGGATACGCAGTATTTT; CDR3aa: CSLLRSDTQYF